A single T cell receptor (beta chain) is shown here with its context. The antigen it recognizes is unknown. No base-level quality is on record; no much larger clone is a single base apart. The data belong to a study of blood T cell repertoires in COVID-19 (dated by TCRdb to 2018 to 2020). Looking at the study overall: Collaborator samples came from the United States, Italy and Spain and covered acute and convalescent phases of COVID-19. The dataset comprised deeply sampled blood TCRbeta repertoires from subjects exposed to, actively infected with, or recovered from COVID-19. Samples came from the ongoing ImmuneRACE study (first 160 participants) plus 1,254 subjects from 6 global collaborators. A freely available public database, intended as a resource for researchers studying the immune response to SARS-CoV-2, is where the repertoires were released. The sample metadata nearly always contained a de-identified subject ID, COVID-19 status, age in years and sex. Where available, HLA class I and class II types were taken from metadata supplied by the sample provider and were not determined by assay-based typing. The material from the prospective study consisted of cDNA or gDNA derived from T cells, B-cell-depleted T cells, or PBMCs. Results the study describes overall, beyond this receptor: The quantity of clinical and demographic metadata differed by source and by participant and was supplied without curation.

In the prospective study, participants were roughly 18 to 100 years old, resided in approximately 25 geographic areas of the United States, and were enrolled through a virtual design. In the prospective study, participants were assigned to cohorts based on the clinical history participants reported in a screening survey and a study questionnaire. For ImmuneRACE Cohort 3, a participant was defined as recovered based on two consecutive negative NP/OP PCR tests, clearance by a healthcare professional, or resolution of symptoms. Mobile phlebotomists in the prospective study collected whole blood, serum and a nasopharyngeal or oropharyngeal swab from every participant. Over a 2-month period, participants in the prospective study had the option of providing additional blood draws and questionnaires. Prospective study blood samples were shipped either frozen or at room temperature before DNA extraction.

The immunoSEQ Assay, a bias-controlled multiplex PCR, was used to amplify TCRbeta CDR3 regions from genomic DNA. The paper's processing steps were these. Within the assay, amplification of reference gene primers was used to estimate how many nucleated cells each sample contained. Sequence reads were collapsed and filtered to measure the absolute abundance of every unique TCRbeta CDR3 rearrangement. For each sample, productive Simpson clonality was calculated by taking the square root of Simpson's diversity index across productive rearrangements. The table was pulled from immuneACCESS by TCRdb, which kept in-frame rearrangements only. Such tables lose some clones; where checked, under half of the loss comes from unresolved V genes, and the rest has no known cause. V and J calls and clone size follow that table, whereas D and trimming were derived from the DNA. In all, the sample holds about 250,000 clones, and about 88% of those were seen once. About 1.6% of the sample is taken by the ten largest.

V lost 2 bases and J lost 10 bases; the stretch between them is 12 bases long. From the cysteine up to the phenylalanine, the CDR3 has a length of 13 residues. Of the read, only the CDR3 DNA is kept; its 39 bases are in frame from base 1. In the germline V gene, CDR1 corresponds to KGHSH and CDR2 to LQKENI. What was sequenced was PBMCs or T cells enriched from blood (not recorded which). Recombination linked TRBV18 to TRBJ1-5; the D gene identity is not certain. This TCR derives from a woman aged 50 to 60 who had recovered from COVID-19. The CDR3 protein is CASSPTVAGPQHF. In nucleotide form, the sequence is TGTGCCAGCTCACCAACAGTGGCTGGCCCCCAGCATTTT.